The clone carrying this T cell receptor (beta chain) was found a few times. Its antigen is currently unknown. This sample is part of a study of T-cell reconstitution after alpha-beta-depleted transplantation in children. Whole-study findings and limits: At one year after transplant, newly produced T cells mostly accounted for T-cell counts and diversity. Expanded clones from the graft, numbering several hundred, reportedly supplied alpha-beta T cells about two months after transplant. Some patients showed high day-60 TCRbeta diversity, which derived from surviving recipient T cells and thymic progenitors.

The CDR3 has 18 residues. Trimming removed 2 bases from V and 2 bases from J, with 16 bases in between. Germline V gene data show CDR1 as SGHAT and CDR2 as FQDESV (reference sequence). TCRbeta library construction was performed incorporating unique molecular identifiers. TCRdb used MiXCR to reprocess the PCR reads, holding one entry per CDR3 protein. The data show hundreds of thousands of distinct CDR3 sequences, around 13% seen once. This chain connects TRBV11-1 to TRBJ2-6; no clear D gene. This TCR derives from a girl aged 2-10 years with congenital amegakaryocytic thrombocytopenia, due to receive a stem cell transplant. The sequences come from PBMCs, collected before TCRalphabeta/CD19-depleted stem cell transplant. The CDR3 coding sequence is TGTGCCAGCAGCTTATTGGGAACGCAGTGGGCTGGGGCCAACGTCCTGACTTTC. Translated, it gives CASSLLGTQWAGANVLTF.